One and the same sample provided the 26 T cell receptor beta chains below, sequenced in a study of blood T cell repertoires in COVID-19. TCRdb keeps only in-frame clones here, not all; method: immunoSEQ multiplex PCR. This sample yields 25,000 to 40,000 clones, of which about 90% are seen a single time; more than 0.8% belongs to the top ten. The sequenced sample was peripheral blood. Every receptor here comes from a man aged 65 to 79 with active or convalescent COVID-19.

The rearrangement joins TRBV6-4 to TRBJ1-5; TRBD1 is a possible D gene (6 bases). This CDR3 region has 14 residues. Germline V gene sequence: CDR1 MRHNA, CDR2 SNTAGT. V gave up 2 bases and J gave up 2 bases, with 7 bases separating them. Here the CDR3 reads CASSDRQGNQPQHF. CDR3 DNA sequence: TGTGCCAGCAGTGACCGACAGGGCAATCAGCCCCAGCATTTT.

This sequence joins TRBV7-8 and TRBJ2-1, with D hard to call. CDR1 SGHVS and CDR2 FQNEAQ come from the germline V gene. This CDR3 contains 15 residues. Trimming cost V 4 bases and J 8 bases, with 18 bases left between them. The CDR3 sequence is CASSSYRFPSDEQFF. CDR3 bases: TGTGCCAGCAGCTCCTATCGGTTTCCAAGCGATGAGCAGTTCTTC.

V gene TRBV24-1 combines with J gene TRBJ2-3; TRBD1 might be the D (5 bases). Trimming shortened V by 2 bases and J by 1 base, and 12 bases separated the two germline ends. The germline V gene encodes CDR1 KGHDR and CDR2 SFDVKD. This CDR3 is built from 16 residues. The CDR3 DNA is TGTGCCACCAGTGATTCGAAGGCAGGGTGCACAGATACGCAGTATTTT. Protein sequence: CATSDSKAGCTDTQYF.

The rearrangement uses TRBV27 and TRBJ1-1; D gene ambiguous. CDR1 and CDR2 (germline): MNHEY, SMNVEV (reference sequence). The CDR3 has 14 amino acids. Trimming removed 3 bases at V and 4 bases at J, with 12 bases between. The DNA of the CDR3 is TGTGCCAGCAGTTTTGGGAGGGCGAGCACTGAAGCTTTCTTT. It is translated as CASSFGRASTEAFF.

This clone occurred once. The chain couples TRBV2 to TRBJ1-5, with 7 bases identical to TRBD1. This CDR3 contains 15 residues. J lost 9 bases, V lost 4 bases, and 12 bases had no gene match. The germline CDR1 and CDR2 sequences are SNHLY and FYNNEI. DNA for the CDR3: TGTGCCAGCAGTGCAAGACAGGGTGGAGGTGGGCCCCAGCATTTT. This gives the protein CASSARQGGGGPQHF.

The gene calls are TRBV6-5 and TRBJ2-6; D is undetermined. In germline, CDR1 is MNHEY, CDR2 SVGAGI. Deletions cut 8 bases from V and 0 bases from J, with 5 bases between. This CDR3 has 13 amino acids. The CDR3 loop is CASCSSGANVLTF. The CDR3 nucleotides are TGTGCCAGCTGCAGCTCTGGGGCCAACGTCCTGACTTTC.

V usage is TRBV5-1 and J usage is TRBJ2-7; TRBD2 agrees at 15 bases. The CDR3 has 15 residues. Unmatched junction bases numbered 4, after V lost 3 bases and J lost 6 bases. Germline V gene sequence: CDR1 SGHRS, CDR2 YFSETQ. The DNA for the CDR3 is TGCGCCAGCAGCTCCGGACTAGCGGGGGGGTCCGAGCAGTACTTC. This gives the protein CASSSGLAGGSEQYF.

The chain carries TRBV28 and TRBJ2-1, with 9 bases fitting TRBD2. In germline, CDR1 is MDHEN, CDR2 SYDVKM. The CDR3 totals 12 residues. The V segment lost 5 bases and the J segment 15 bases; nucleotides outside the gene matches: 8. The CDR3 DNA sequence: TGTGCCAGCAGTCCTCCGGGACTAGCTAGGTTCTTC. Protein: CASSPPGLARFF.

The chain is built from TRBV19 and TRBJ1-1; D might be TRBD1 (6 bases). With 5 bases removed from V and 6 bases from J, the gap between germline ends came to 13 bases. The CDR3 is made up of 13 amino acids. Germline values: CDR1 LNHDA, CDR2 SQIVND (reference sequence). The CDR3 nucleotides read TGTGCCAGTAGTTTTAACAGGGTCTCTGAAGCTTTCTTT. Protein product: CASSFNRVSEAFF.

This chain joins TRBV15 and TRBJ1-1, with D possibly being TRBD1 (5 bases). Germline V gives CDR1 LNHNV, CDR2 YYDKDF (reference sequence). This CDR3 region has 13 residues. V gave up 2 bases and J gave up 1 base, with 5 bases separating them. CDR3 DNA: TGTGCCACCAGCAGACAGGGGAACACTGAAGCTTTCTTT. It specifies CATSRQGNTEAFF.

The chain links TRBV14 to TRBJ2-7, with 12 bases identical to TRBD1. With 2 bases clipped from V and 5 bases from J, the junction kept 10 bases outside the gene matches. Germline values: CDR1 SGHDN, CDR2 FVKESK. There are 17 residues in the CDR3. CDR3 bases: TGTGCCAGCAGCCAAACGAGACCCGGGACAGGGGGCAACGAGCAGTACTTC. Its protein is CASSQTRPGTGGNEQYF.

This clone was recorded once. The chain links TRBV9 to TRBJ2-2, with TRBD1 as a possible D gene (5 bases). V was clipped by 6 bases and J by 11 bases, with 20 bases between them. This CDR3 spans 14 amino acids. From germline, CDR1 is SGDLS and CDR2 YYNGEE. CDR3 DNA: TGTGCCAGCAACTCCCAAGGCAGGGTGGGTGAGCTGTTTTTT. This gives the protein CASNSQGRVGELFF.

This clone was counted a few times. CDR3 nucleotide sequence: TGTGCCAGCAGTTCCCGTGGTCTCGGGGGGAACACTGAAGCTTTCTTT. It is translated as CASSSRGLGGNTEAFF. The genes are TRBV6-5 and TRBJ1-1; D is perhaps TRBD1 (5 bases). Germline values: CDR1 MNHEY, CDR2 SVGAGI. Trimming shortened V by 4 bases and J by 1 base, and 16 bases separated the two germline ends. The CDR3 totals 16 residues.

This rearrangement joins TRBV7-9 to TRBJ1-2, with D perhaps matching TRBD1 (5 bases). Germline lookup yields CDR1 SEHNR and CDR2 FQNEAQ (reference sequence). This CDR3 comprises 12 residues. V gave up 7 bases and J gave up 8 bases, with 14 bases separating them. This CDR3 is CASTRDAGGYTF. The CDR3 DNA reads as TGTGCCAGCACCAGGGATGCGGGGGGCTACACCTTC.

This chain links TRBV5-4 with TRBJ2-2, with a possible D match to TRBD2 (5 bases). V shed 5 bases and J shed 4 bases, with 9 bases lying between them. CDR3 length equals 13 residues. Looked up from germline, CDR1 is SGHNT and CDR2 is YYREEE (reference sequence). The CDR3: CASSFEGTGELFF. CDR3 coding DNA: TGTGCCAGCAGTTTCGAGGGCACCGGGGAGCTGTTTTTT.

This clone was counted a few times. The rearrangement joins TRBV5-6 to TRBJ1-1, with D possibly matching TRBD1 (6 bases). This CDR3 region has 17 residues. Germline V CDR1 and CDR2: SGHDT, YYEEEE. V lost 4 bases and J lost 5, with 24 bases in between. CDR3: CASSLESGWGRETEAFF. In nucleotides, the CDR3 is TGTGCCAGCAGCCTAGAATCAGGTTGGGGGCGCGAAACTGAAGCTTTCTTT.

This chain links TRBV5-4 with TRBJ2-7, with 9 bases fitting TRBD1. CDR1 and CDR2 from the germline V gene are SGHNT and YYREEE (reference sequence). Germline trimming cut 4 bases from V and 1 base from J; bases unmatched to any gene: 12. This CDR3 is built from 17 residues. For the CDR3, the DNA is TGTGCCAGCAGCCCGACCGGGACAGGGAATCCTTCCTACGAGCAGTACTTC. This translates into CASSPTGTGNPSYEQYF.

The V call is TRBV5-1, the J call TRBJ2-6, with 7 nucleotides matching TRBD1. With 4 bases clipped from V and 3 bases from J, the junction kept 7 bases outside the gene matches. The CDR3 length is 16 residues. Germline V gene lookup returns CDR1 SGHRS and CDR2 YFSETQ. DNA of the CDR3: TGCGCCAGCAGCCTAGGGGGCGCGGTTGGGGCCAACGTCCTGACTTTC. It yields the protein CASSLGGAVGANVLTF.

The chain has TRBV28 and TRBJ1-2; TRBD1 matches at 8 bases. This CDR3 is 13 amino acids long. The V segment lost 5 bases and the J segment 7 bases; nucleotides outside the gene matches: 6. Germline lookup yields CDR1 MDHEN and CDR2 SYDVKM. For the CDR3, the DNA is TGTGCCAGCAGTAGGGGACAGGCCGGTGGCTACACCTTC. It specifies CASSRGQAGGYTF.

The rearrangement joins TRBV25-1 to TRBJ1-4, with 10 bases identical to TRBD1. Germline V CDR1 and CDR2: MGHDK, SYGVNS. The J segment lost 12 bases and the V segment lost 4 bases, leaving 11 bases of the junction unmatched. This CDR3 is 15 amino acids long. In DNA form, the CDR3 reads TGTGCCAGCAGTGGCGACAGGGGGCAAGTAACGGAACTGTTTTTT. This codes for CASSGDRGQVTELFF.

The chain combines TRBV7-9 with TRBJ2-7, with D possibly TRBD2 on 6 matching bases. Trimming removed 3 bases from V and 10 bases from J, with 13 bases in between. The germline V gene encodes CDR1 SEHNR and CDR2 FQNEAQ (reference sequence). This CDR3 has 12 amino acids. This CDR3 is CASSLGSGAQYF. In nucleotides, the CDR3 is TGTGCCAGCAGCTTGGGTAGCGGCGCACAGTACTTC.

The J gene is TRBJ2-7, the V gene TRBV5-1; the match to TRBD1 covers 11 bases. The V gene's germline CDR1 is SGHRS and CDR2 YFSETQ. V gave up 1 base and J gave up 6 bases; unmatched junction bases: 6. The CDR3 is made up of 15 amino acids. The CDR3 region is CASSLTWTGGLEQYF. In nucleotides, the CDR3 is TGCGCCAGCAGCTTGACCTGGACAGGGGGCCTCGAGCAGTACTTC. Full variable domain (rest looked up from reference TRBV5-1 and TRBJ2-7): KAGVTQTPRYLIKTRGQQVTLSCSPISGHRSVSWYQQTPGQGLQFLFEYFSETQRNKGNFPGRFSGRQFSNSRSEMNVSTLELGDSALYLCASSLTWTGGLEQYFGPGTRLTVT.

V and J are TRBV14 and TRBJ2-1, with D unresolved. The length of the CDR3 is 14 residues. Germline V gives CDR1 SGHDN, CDR2 FVKESK. Trimming pared 3 bases from V and 0 bases from J, leaving 6 bases between. The CDR3 here is CASSQSSSYNEQFF. CDR3 DNA sequence: TGTGCCAGCAGCCAGTCGAGCTCCTACAATGAGCAGTTCTTC. The full variable domain, in which reference TRBV14 and TRBJ2-1 provide the parts outside the CDR3, is EAGVTQFPSHSVIEKGQTVTLRCDPISGHDNLYWYRRVMGKEIKFLLHFVKESKQDESGMPNNRFLAERTGGTYSTLKVQPAELEDSGVYFCASSQSSSYNEQFFGPGTRLTVL.

The genes are TRBV9 and TRBJ2-5; 7 bases map to TRBD2. Trimming took 4 bases from V and 2 from J; bases not matched to a gene: 14. Germline CDR1 reads SGDLS; CDR2 reads YYNGEE. The CDR3 totals 17 residues. CDR3 DNA: TGTGCCAGCAGCCCCTCGCTGGGCGGGGGAGGACAAGAGACCCAGTACTTC. This sequence encodes CASSPSLGGGGQETQYF.

The rearrangement joins TRBV9 to TRBJ1-1; the match to TRBD1 covers 9 bases. With V trimmed by 4 bases and J by 3 bases, 4 bases remained unmatched. The length of the CDR3 is 14 residues. Germline V lookup: CDR1 SGDLS, CDR2 YYNGEE. Written as DNA, the CDR3 is TGTGCCAGCAGCTCCCGGACAGGGGACACTGAAGCTTTCTTT. Translated, it gives CASSSRTGDTEAFF. Complete variable domain (other parts from reference TRBV9 and TRBJ1-1): DSGVTQTPKHLITATGQRVTLRCSPRSGDLSVYWYQQSLDQGLQFLIQYYNGEERAKGNILERFSAQQFPDLHSELNLSSLELGDSALYFCASSSRTGDTEAFFGQGTRLTVV.

A few counts support this clone. The V call is TRBV5-4, the J call TRBJ2-7; D remains ambiguous. Germline-derived CDR1 and CDR2 are SGHNT and YYREEE (reference sequence). The CDR3 is made up of 12 amino acids. V was shortened by 1 base and J by 3 bases, with 5 bases between the two germline ends. CDR3 nucleotide sequence: TGTGCCAGCAGCTTGACAGACTACGAGCAGTACTTC. Translation: CASSLTDYEQYF. Supplemented by reference TRBV5-4 and TRBJ2-7, the full variable domain reads ETGVTQSPTHLIKTRGQQVTLRCSSQSGHNTVSWYQQALGQGPQFIFQYYREEENGRGNFPPRFSGLQFPNYSSELNVNALELDDSALYLCASSLTDYEQYFGPGTRLTVT.